The source of this T cell receptor beta chain is a study of blood T cell repertoires in COVID-19. Study as a whole: From T cells, B-cell-depleted T cells, or PBMCs came the material, which was cDNA or gDNA.

Authors' processing steps: Reference gene primer amplification gave estimated nucleated cell counts. Assay: immunoSEQ multiplex PCR; the TCRdb copy retains only in-frame clones and omits some. V and J calls plus clone size are reproduced from that table; the DNA served to infer D and trimming. The repertoire holds about 160,000 clones, 80% seen once, with about 3.7% in the top ten. What the recovered Cohort 3 donors had was two negative PCRs, clearance, or symptom resolution. The sequence came from a woman aged 55-69 years who had recovered from COVID-19. Sequenced material: PBMCs or T cells enriched from blood (not recorded which).

The CDR3 region is CASSRSVGPNNQPQHF. CDR3 nucleotides: TGTGCCAGCTCGCGCTCCGTGGGGCCTAACAATCAGCCCCAGCATTTT. The rearrangement joins TRBV18 to TRBJ1-5; a possible D gene is TRBD1 (5 bases). The CDR3 is 16 amino acids. Germline loops: CDR1 KGHSH, CDR2 LQKENI. V was cut by 6 bases and J by 3 bases, with 18 bases left in between.